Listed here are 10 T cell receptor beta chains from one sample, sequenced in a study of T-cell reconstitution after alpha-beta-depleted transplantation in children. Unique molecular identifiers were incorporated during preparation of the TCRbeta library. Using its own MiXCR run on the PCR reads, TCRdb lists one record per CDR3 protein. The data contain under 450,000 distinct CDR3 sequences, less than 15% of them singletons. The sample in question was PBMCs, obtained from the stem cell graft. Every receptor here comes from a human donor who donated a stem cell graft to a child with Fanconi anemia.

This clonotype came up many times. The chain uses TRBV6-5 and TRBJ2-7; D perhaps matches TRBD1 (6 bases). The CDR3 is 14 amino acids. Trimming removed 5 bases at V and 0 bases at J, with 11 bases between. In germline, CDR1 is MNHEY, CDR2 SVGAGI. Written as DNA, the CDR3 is TGTGCCAGCAGTAACCGGGACAACTCCTACGAGCAGTACTTC. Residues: CASSNRDNSYEQYF.

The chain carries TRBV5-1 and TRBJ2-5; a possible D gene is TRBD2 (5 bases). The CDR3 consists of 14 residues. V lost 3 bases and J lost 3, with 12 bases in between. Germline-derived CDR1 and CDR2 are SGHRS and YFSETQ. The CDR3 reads CASSYGVVEETQYF. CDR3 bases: TGCGCCAGCAGCTACGGGGTGGTGGAAGAGACCCAGTACTTC.

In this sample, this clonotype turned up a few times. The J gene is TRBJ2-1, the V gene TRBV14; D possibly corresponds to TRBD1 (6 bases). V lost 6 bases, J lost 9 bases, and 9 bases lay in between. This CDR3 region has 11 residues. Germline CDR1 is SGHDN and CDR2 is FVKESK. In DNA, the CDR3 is TGTGCCAGCAGTCCAGGGGCTGAGCAGTTCTTC. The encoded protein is CASSPGAEQFF.

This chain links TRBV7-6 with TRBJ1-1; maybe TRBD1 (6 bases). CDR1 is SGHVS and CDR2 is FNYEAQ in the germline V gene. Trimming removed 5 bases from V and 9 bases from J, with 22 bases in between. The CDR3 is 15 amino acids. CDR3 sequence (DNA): TGTGCCAGCAGCGACTGGGGGCACGCGGATGGGAAAGCTTTCTTT. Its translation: CASSDWGHADGKAFF. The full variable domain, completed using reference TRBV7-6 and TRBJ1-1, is GAGVSQSPRYKVTKRGQDVALRCDPISGHVSLYWYRQALGQGPEFLTYFNYEAQQDKSGLPNDRFSAERPEGSISTLTIQRTEQRDSAMYRCASSDWGHADGKAFFGQGTRLTVV.

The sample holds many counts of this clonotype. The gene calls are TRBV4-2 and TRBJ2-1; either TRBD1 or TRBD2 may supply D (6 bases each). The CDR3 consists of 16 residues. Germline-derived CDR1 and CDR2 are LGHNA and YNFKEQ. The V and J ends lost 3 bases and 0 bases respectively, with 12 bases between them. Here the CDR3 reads CASSQEQGGSYNEQFF. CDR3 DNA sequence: TGTGCCAGCAGCCAGGAACAGGGAGGCTCCTACAATGAGCAGTTCTTC.

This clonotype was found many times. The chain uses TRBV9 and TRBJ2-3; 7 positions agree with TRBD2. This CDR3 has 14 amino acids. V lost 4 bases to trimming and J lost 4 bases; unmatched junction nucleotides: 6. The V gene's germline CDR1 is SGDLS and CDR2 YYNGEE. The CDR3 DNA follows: TGTGCCAGCAGCCACGGACTAGTTCCAGATACGCAGTATTTT. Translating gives CASSHGLVPDTQYF.

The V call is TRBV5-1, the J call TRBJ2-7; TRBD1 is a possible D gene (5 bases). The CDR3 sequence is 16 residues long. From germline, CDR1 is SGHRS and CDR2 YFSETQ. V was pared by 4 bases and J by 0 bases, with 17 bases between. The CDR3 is CASSPTRQTSSYEQYF. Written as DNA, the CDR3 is TGCGCCAGCAGCCCGACGCGACAGACGAGCTCCTACGAGCAGTACTTC.

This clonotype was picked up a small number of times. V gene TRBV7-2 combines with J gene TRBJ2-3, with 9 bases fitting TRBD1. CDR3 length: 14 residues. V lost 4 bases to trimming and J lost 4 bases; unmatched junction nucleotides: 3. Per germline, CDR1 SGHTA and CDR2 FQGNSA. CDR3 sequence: CASSSNRGPDTQYF. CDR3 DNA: TGTGCCAGCAGCTCTAACAGGGGGCCAGATACGCAGTATTTT.

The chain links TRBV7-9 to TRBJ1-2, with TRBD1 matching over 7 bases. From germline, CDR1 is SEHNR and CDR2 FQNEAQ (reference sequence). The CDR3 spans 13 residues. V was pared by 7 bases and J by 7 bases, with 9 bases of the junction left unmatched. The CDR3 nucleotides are TGTGCCAGCAACTTCCAGGGGGTTTCTGGCTACACCTTC. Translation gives CASNFQGVSGYTF.

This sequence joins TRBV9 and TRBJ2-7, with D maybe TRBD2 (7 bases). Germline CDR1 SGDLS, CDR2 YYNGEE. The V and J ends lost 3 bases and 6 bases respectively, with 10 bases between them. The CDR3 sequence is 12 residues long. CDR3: CASSAGGPEQYF. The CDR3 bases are TGTGCCAGCAGCGCGGGGGGCCCCGAGCAGTACTTC.